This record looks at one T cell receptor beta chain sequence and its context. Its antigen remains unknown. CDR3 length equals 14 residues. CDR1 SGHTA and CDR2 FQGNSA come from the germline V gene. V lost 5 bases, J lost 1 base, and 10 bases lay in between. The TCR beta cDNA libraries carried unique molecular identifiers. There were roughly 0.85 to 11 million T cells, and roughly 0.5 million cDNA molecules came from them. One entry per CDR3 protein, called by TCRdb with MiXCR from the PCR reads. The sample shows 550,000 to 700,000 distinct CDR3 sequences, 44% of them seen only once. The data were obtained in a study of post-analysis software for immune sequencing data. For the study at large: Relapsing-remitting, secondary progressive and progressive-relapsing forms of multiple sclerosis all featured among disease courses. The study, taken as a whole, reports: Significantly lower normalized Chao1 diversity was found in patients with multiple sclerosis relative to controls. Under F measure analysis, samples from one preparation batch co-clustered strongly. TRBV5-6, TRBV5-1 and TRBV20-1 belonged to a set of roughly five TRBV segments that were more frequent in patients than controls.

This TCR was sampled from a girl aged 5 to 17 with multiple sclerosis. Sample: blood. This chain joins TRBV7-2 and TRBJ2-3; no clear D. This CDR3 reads CASSPHGGTDTQYF. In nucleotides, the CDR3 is TGTGCCAGCAGCCCCCATGGGGGCACAGATACGCAGTATTTT.